The 20 T cell receptor beta chains in this list originate from one sample, sequenced in a study of T cells in localized non-small cell lung cancer. The protocol was immunoSEQ multiplex PCR, while the TCRdb copy is restricted to in-frame clones and leaves out a portion. In the table there are roughly 58,000 clones, more than 80% of which are singletons. This material consisted of PBMCs, taken before any cancer treatment. These receptors were obtained from a man aged 40-75 years with stage II lung adenocarcinoma.

The sample holds a few counts of this clone. This sequence joins TRBV18 and TRBJ1-1, with D unclear. Germline-derived CDR1 and CDR2 are KGHSH and LQKENI. V was pared by 1 base and J by 5 bases, with 5 bases between. There are 12 residues in the CDR3. CDR3 region: CASSPQGTEAFF. In DNA form, the CDR3 reads TGTGCCAGCTCACCACAGGGAACTGAAGCTTTCTTT.

The chain links TRBV6-1 to TRBJ2-3; 9 positions agree with TRBD2. Germline V gives CDR1 MNHNS, CDR2 SASEGT. This CDR3 has 17 residues. V was pared by 3 bases and J by 3 bases, with 10 bases of the junction left unmatched. CDR3 DNA: TGTGCCAGCAGTGACCTGGGACTAGCAGTAGGGACAGATACGCAGTATTTT. Protein product: CASSDLGLAVGTDTQYF.

This rearrangement joins TRBV5-1 to TRBJ2-5, with D hard to call. The CDR3 covers 12 residues. The germline CDR1 and CDR2 sequences are SGHRS and YFSETQ. Trimming cost V 0 bases and J 7 bases, with 7 bases left between them. As DNA, the CDR3 is TGCGCCAGCAGCTTGGATGGTCGGACCCAGTACTTC. It codes for CASSLDGRTQYF.

The chain carries TRBV5-1 and TRBJ1-5; D is perhaps TRBD1 (6 bases). The CDR3 is 14 amino acids. Per germline, CDR1 SGHRS and CDR2 YFSETQ. The V end lost 5 bases, the J end lost 4 bases, and 13 bases lay between the germline ends. This chain's CDR3 is CASSRDTGNQPQHF. The DNA for the CDR3 is TGCGCCAGCAGTAGGGACACGGGTAATCAGCCCCAGCATTTT.

V usage is TRBV5-1 and J usage is TRBJ1-1; TRBD1 matches 8 bases. V dropped 1 base and J dropped 4; count of bases not matched to a gene: 3. The CDR3 has 14 residues. Germline CDR1 SGHRS, CDR2 YFSETQ. This CDR3 reads CASSLYTGGTEAFF. CDR3 nucleotide sequence: TGCGCCAGCAGCTTGTACACAGGGGGCACTGAAGCTTTCTTT.

The chain combines TRBV7-3 with TRBJ1-3; no clear D. This CDR3 region has 14 residues. Germline CDR1 is SGHTA and CDR2 is FQGTGA. The V and J ends lost 1 base and 2 bases respectively, with 6 bases between them. This chain's CDR3 is CASSLNQPGNTIYF. The CDR3 coding sequence is TGTGCCAGCAGCTTAAACCAGCCTGGAAACACCATATATTTT.

V gene TRBV19 combines with J gene TRBJ2-1; 13 nucleotides line up with TRBD2. V dropped 5 bases and J dropped 4; count of bases not matched to a gene: 8. Germline V lookup: CDR1 LNHDA, CDR2 SQIVND (reference sequence). The CDR3 totals 17 residues. The CDR3 protein is CASSATSGRAYYNEQFF. The CDR3 DNA follows: TGTGCCAGTAGTGCTACTAGCGGGAGGGCCTATTACAATGAGCAGTTCTTC. The full variable domain, its missing parts supplied by reference TRBV19 and TRBJ2-1, is DGGITQSPKYLFRKEGQNVTLSCEQNLNHDAMYWYRQDPGQGLRLIYYSQIVNDFQKGDIAEGYSVSREKKESFPLTVTSAQKNPTAFYLCASSATSGRAYYNEQFFGPGTRLTVL.

In the case of this clone: Compared with germline, one end of the junction differs, possibly owing to a read error. This chain uses TRBV7-7 with TRBJ2-7; no clear D. Germline CDR1 and CDR2: SSHAT and FNYEAQ (reference sequence). This CDR3 has 14 amino acids. In DNA form, the CDR3 reads TGTGCTAGCAGCTTATCGGCCACCTCCTACGAGCAGTACTTC. It encodes CASSLSATSYEQYF.

The chain couples TRBV19 to TRBJ1-2; maybe TRBD1 (5 bases). The CDR3 spans 12 residues. Germline CDR1 and CDR2: LNHDA and SQIVND (reference sequence). V lost 7 bases to trimming and J lost 6 bases, with 12 bases between them. This CDR3 is CASNEGRDGYTF. The CDR3 region has the DNA TGTGCCAGTAACGAGGGGCGGGATGGCTACACCTTC.

J is TRBJ2-5 and V is TRBV5-4; tentatively, D is TRBD1 (6 bases). The CDR3 is 15 residues long. The V and J ends lost 3 bases and 5 bases respectively, with 17 bases between them. In germline, CDR1 is SGHNT, CDR2 YYREEE (reference sequence). The CDR3 DNA follows: TGTGCCAGCAGCTCCCTAGGAGGACAGACGGAGACCCAGTACTTC. This codes for CASSSLGGQTETQYF.

The V call is TRBV18, the J call TRBJ2-7; TRBD2 agrees at 7 bases. The germline V gene has CDR1 KGHSH and CDR2 LQKENI. The CDR3 is 16 residues long. V lost 3 bases to trimming and J lost 0 bases; unmatched junction nucleotides: 8. The CDR3 region is CASSPYSGLSSYEQYF. The CDR3, as DNA: TGTGCCAGCTCACCCTATAGCGGGTTAAGCTCCTACGAGCAGTACTTC.

This chain links TRBV28 with TRBJ2-7; 10 nucleotides match TRBD2. V trimming: 7 bases; J trimming: 1 base; junction bases outside the gene matches: 7. Looked up from germline, CDR1 is MDHEN and CDR2 is SYDVKM. The CDR3 totals 15 residues. The CDR3, as DNA: TGTGCCAGCACTCCCGGGACTAGCGCTTCCTACGAGCAGTACTTC. Translation gives CASTPGTSASYEQYF.

The J gene is TRBJ1-1, the V gene TRBV7-6, with 10 positions matching TRBD1. Trimming took 5 bases from V and 4 from J; bases not matched to a gene: 4. The CDR3 has 14 residues. Germline V lookup: CDR1 SGHVS, CDR2 FNYEAQ. In DNA, the CDR3 is TGTGCCAGCAGCCGGGGACAGGGGAGCACTGAAGCTTTCTTT. Translating gives CASSRGQGSTEAFF.

The V call is TRBV27, the J call TRBJ2-5, with a tentative D call TRBD2 (6 bases). V was trimmed by 9 bases and J by 4 bases, leaving 18 bases between them. This CDR3 has 14 amino acids. Germline V gene lookup returns CDR1 MNHEY and CDR2 SMNVEV (reference sequence). The CDR3: CASARGGSGETQYF. CDR3 coding DNA: TGTGCCAGTGCCCGGGGAGGCTCTGGAGAGACCCAGTACTTC.

The rearrangement links TRBV19 to TRBJ2-7; 7 nucleotides match TRBD2. This CDR3 has 13 residues. Germline V CDR1 and CDR2: LNHDA, SQIVND (reference sequence). The trim removed 3 bases at V and 4 bases at J, leaving 3 bases unmatched. Here the CDR3 reads CASSIKRGYEQYF. The CDR3 DNA is TGTGCCAGTAGTATCAAGCGGGGTTACGAGCAGTACTTC.

The V and J genes are TRBV5-1 and TRBJ1-3; no clear D. The CDR3 spans 17 residues. Germline V lookup: CDR1 SGHRS, CDR2 YFSETQ. Trimming cost V 0 bases and J 0 bases, with 13 bases left between them. The chain's CDR3 is CASSLVPTEISGNTIYF. The CDR3 nucleotides read TGCGCCAGCAGCTTGGTACCGACGGAGATCTCTGGAAACACCATATATTTT. The full variable domain, rest sourced from reference TRBV5-1 and TRBJ1-3, is KAGVTQTPRYLIKTRGQQVTLSCSPISGHRSVSWYQQTPGQGLQFLFEYFSETQRNKGNFPGRFSGRQFSNSRSEMNVSTLELGDSALYLCASSLVPTEISGNTIYFGEGSWLTVV.

The chain has TRBV6-6 and TRBJ2-7; 7 bases align to TRBD2. Per the germline V gene, CDR1 is MNHNY and CDR2 is SVGAGI (reference sequence). The trim removed 5 bases at V and 0 bases at J, leaving 7 bases unmatched. This CDR3 contains 15 residues. The chain's CDR3 is CASSPSLASSYEQYF. The DNA for the CDR3 is TGTGCCAGCAGTCCCTCACTAGCGTCCTCCTACGAGCAGTACTTC.

The rearrangement uses TRBV5-1 and TRBJ2-2, with D possibly TRBD2 on 6 matching bases. The CDR3 is 17 residues long. V lost 0 bases to trimming and J lost 2 bases, with 14 bases between them. Per the germline V gene, CDR1 is SGHRS and CDR2 is YFSETQ. The CDR3 DNA is TGCGCCAGCAGCTTGGGCCCCTCAGCGGGTAACACCGGGGAGCTGTTTTTT. Translating it yields CASSLGPSAGNTGELFF.

The rearrangement joins TRBV11-2 to TRBJ2-5, with D possibly TRBD2 on 5 matching bases. V lost 5 bases and J lost 1, with 11 bases in between. The CDR3 has 14 residues. Germline V gene lookup returns CDR1 SGHAT and CDR2 FQNNGV. The CDR3 reads CASSPRLTQETQYF. In DNA form, the CDR3 reads TGTGCCAGCAGCCCCCGACTAACCCAAGAGACCCAGTACTTC. The full variable domain, rest sourced from reference TRBV11-2 and TRBJ2-5, is EAGVAQSPRYKIIEKRQSVAFWCNPISGHATLYWYQQILGQGPKLLIQFQNNGVVDDSQLPKDRFSAERLKGVDSTLKIQPAKLEDSAVYLCASSPRLTQETQYFGPGTRLLVL.

The chain couples TRBV7-8 to TRBJ1-2; 7 bases are shared with TRBD1. This CDR3 comprises 14 residues. The ends lost 1 base at V and 5 bases at J; junction bases unmatched: 4. CDR1 is SGHVS and CDR2 is FQNEAQ in the germline V gene. In nucleotides, the CDR3 is TGTGCCAGCAGCTTAGACAACAGGGGATATGGCTACACCTTC. It encodes CASSLDNRGYGYTF.